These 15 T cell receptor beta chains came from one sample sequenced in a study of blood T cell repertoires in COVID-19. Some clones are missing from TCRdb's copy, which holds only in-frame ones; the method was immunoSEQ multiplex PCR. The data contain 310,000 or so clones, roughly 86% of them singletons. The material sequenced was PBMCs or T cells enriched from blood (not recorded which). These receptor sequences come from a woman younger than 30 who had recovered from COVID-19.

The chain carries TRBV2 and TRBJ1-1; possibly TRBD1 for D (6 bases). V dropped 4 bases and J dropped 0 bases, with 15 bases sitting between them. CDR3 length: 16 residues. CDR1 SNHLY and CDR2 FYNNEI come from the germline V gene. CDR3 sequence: CASSGAGVYMNTEAFF. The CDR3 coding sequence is TGTGCCAGCAGTGGGGCAGGGGTTTATATGAACACTGAAGCTTTCTTT.

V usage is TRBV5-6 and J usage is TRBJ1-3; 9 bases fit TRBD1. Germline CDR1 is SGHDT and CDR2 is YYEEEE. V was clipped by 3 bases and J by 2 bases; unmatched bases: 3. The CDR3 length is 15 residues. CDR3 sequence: CASSWTGETGNTIYF. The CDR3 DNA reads TGTGCCAGCAGCTGGACAGGGGAGACTGGAAACACCATATATTTT.

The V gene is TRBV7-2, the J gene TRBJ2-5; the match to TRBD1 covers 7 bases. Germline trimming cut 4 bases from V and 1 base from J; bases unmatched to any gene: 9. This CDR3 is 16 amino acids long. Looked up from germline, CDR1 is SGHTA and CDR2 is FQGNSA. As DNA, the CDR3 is TGTGCCAGCAGCTCCTCTTGGGACAGCGTCCAAGAGACCCAGTACTTC. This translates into CASSSSWDSVQETQYF.

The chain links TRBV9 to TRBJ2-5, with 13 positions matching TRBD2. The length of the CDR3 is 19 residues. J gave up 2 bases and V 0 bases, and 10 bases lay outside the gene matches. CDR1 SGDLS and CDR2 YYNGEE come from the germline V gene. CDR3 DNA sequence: TGTGCCAGCAGCGTAGGGGGACTAGCGGGATTTCCACCACAAGAGACCCAGTACTTC. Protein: CASSVGGLAGFPPQETQYF.

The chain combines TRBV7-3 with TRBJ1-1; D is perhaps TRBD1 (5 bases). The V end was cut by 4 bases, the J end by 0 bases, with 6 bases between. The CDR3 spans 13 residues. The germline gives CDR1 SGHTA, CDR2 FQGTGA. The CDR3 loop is CASSSTVNTEAFF. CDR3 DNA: TGTGCCAGCAGCTCGACAGTGAACACTGAAGCTTTCTTT.

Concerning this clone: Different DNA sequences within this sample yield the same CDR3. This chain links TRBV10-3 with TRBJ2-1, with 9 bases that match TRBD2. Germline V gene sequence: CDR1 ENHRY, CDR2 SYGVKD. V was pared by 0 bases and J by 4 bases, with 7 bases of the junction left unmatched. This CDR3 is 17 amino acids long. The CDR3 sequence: CAISESRASGDYNEQFF. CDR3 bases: TGTGCCATCAGTGAGTCCCGGGCTAGCGGGGATTACAATGAGCAGTTCTTC.

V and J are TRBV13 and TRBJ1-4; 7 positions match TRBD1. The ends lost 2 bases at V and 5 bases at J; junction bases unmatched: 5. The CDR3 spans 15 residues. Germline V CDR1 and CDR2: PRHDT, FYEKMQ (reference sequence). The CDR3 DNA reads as TGTGCCAGCAGCTTACTCGACAGGGAGAATGAAAAACTGTTTTTT. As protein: CASSLLDRENEKLFF.

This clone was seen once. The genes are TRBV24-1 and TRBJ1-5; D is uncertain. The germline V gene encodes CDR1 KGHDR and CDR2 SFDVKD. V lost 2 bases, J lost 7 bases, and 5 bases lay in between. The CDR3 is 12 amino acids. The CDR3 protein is CATSDSFQPQHF. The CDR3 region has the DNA TGTGCCACCAGTGATTCTTTCCAGCCCCAGCATTTT.

CDR3 nucleotide sequence: TGTGCCAGTTCCAGGGGGCGCGCATCCTACGAGCAGTACTTC. Protein product: CASSRGRASYEQYF. The gene calls are TRBV19 and TRBJ2-7; TRBD1 aligns across 8 bases. The CDR3 runs to 14 residues. J lost 1 base, V lost 8 bases, and 7 bases had no gene match. The germline CDR1 and CDR2 sequences are LNHDA and SQIVND (reference sequence).

Here the CDR3 DNA reads TGCGCCAGCAGCCAAGTCAGTCTTGGGAACACTGAAGCTTTCTTT. This codes for CASSQVSLGNTEAFF. The rearrangement uses TRBV4-1 and TRBJ1-1; D gene ambiguous. CDR1 is MGHRA and CDR2 is YSYEKL in the germline V gene. Between the trimmed V and J ends, which lost 1 base and 1 base, there was a span of 10 bases. This CDR3 has 15 residues.

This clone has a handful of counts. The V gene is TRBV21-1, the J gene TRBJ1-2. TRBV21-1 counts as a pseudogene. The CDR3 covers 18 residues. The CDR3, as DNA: TGTGCCAGCAGCAAATATGGCAGCAAGAGGGAGGCACCCTATGGCTACACCTTC. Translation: CASSKYGSKREAPYGYTF.

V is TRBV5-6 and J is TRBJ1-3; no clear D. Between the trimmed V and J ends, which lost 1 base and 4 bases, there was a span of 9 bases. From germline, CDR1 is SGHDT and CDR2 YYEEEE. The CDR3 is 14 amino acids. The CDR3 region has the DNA TGTGCCAGCAGCTTGTTCAGTCGCGGAAACACCATATATTTT. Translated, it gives CASSLFSRGNTIYF.

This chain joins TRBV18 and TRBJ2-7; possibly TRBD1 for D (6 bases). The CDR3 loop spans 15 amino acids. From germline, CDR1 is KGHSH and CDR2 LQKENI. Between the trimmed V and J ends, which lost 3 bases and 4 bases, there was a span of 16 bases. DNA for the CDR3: TGTGCCAGCTCACCGTCTGGGGGCGACGGTTACGAGCAGTACTTC. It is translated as CASSPSGGDGYEQYF.

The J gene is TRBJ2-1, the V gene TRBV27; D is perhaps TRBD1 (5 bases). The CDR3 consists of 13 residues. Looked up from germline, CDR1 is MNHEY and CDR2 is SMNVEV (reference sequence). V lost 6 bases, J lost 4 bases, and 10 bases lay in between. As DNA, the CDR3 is TGTGCCAGCAGCAGGGCTGTGTACAATGAGCAGTTCTTC. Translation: CASSRAVYNEQFF.

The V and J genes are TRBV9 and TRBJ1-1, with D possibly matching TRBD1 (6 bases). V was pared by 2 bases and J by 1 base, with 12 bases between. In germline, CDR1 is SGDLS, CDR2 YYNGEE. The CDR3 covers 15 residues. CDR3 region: CASSVGTRANTEAFF. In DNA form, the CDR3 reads TGTGCCAGCAGCGTGGGGACAAGAGCGAACACTGAAGCTTTCTTT.